The 26 T cell receptor beta chains presented below share a single source sample, sequenced in a study of blood T cell repertoires in COVID-19. Only in-frame clones appear in the TCRdb table, and some are missing; sequencing was by immunoSEQ multiplex PCR. This sample has some 190,000 clones, with over 65% found just once. The material sequenced was peripheral blood. These receptor sequences come from a person aged 65-85 years with COVID-19, enrolled during active disease.

The chain recombines TRBV20-1 with TRBJ2-5; weak D call: TRBD2 (5 bases). The V gene's germline CDR1 is DFQATT and CDR2 SNEGSKA (reference sequence). CDR3 length: 14 amino acids. V gave up 3 bases and J gave up 4 bases, with 15 bases separating them. The CDR3 loop reads CSASVPGLVETQYF. For the CDR3, the DNA is TGCAGTGCTAGTGTGCCGGGGTTGGTAGAGACCCAGTACTTC.

The V and J genes are TRBV27 and TRBJ1-5; the match to TRBD1 covers 8 bases. Germline V gene data show CDR1 as MNHEY and CDR2 as SMNVEV (reference sequence). V trimming: 9 bases; J trimming: 1 base; junction bases outside the gene matches: 5. CDR3 length: 14 amino acids. The CDR3 reads CASADRASNQPQHF. CDR3 bases: TGTGCCAGTGCGGACAGGGCGAGCAATCAGCCCCAGCATTTT.

The chain joins TRBV6-2 or TRBV6-3 to TRBJ2-7; 7 positions agree with TRBD2. Germline lookup yields CDR1 MNHEY and CDR2 SVGEGT. The V gene end was trimmed by 4 bases and the J gene end by 3 bases; junction bases not matched to a gene: 6. This CDR3 comprises 14 residues. CDR3 sequence: CASSSERDSYEQYF. As DNA, the CDR3 is TGTGCCAGCAGTTCGGAGCGGGATAGCTACGAGCAGTACTTC.

This chain joins TRBV2 and TRBJ2-5, with a weak D call TRBD1 (6 bases). V was clipped by 4 bases and J by 7 bases, with 19 bases between them. The CDR3 length is 15 residues. Germline assignment: CDR1 SNHLY and CDR2 FYNNEI. CDR3 bases: TGTGCCAGCAGTGGTTCCGGGCTCCGAGGGGGGACCCAGTACTTC. This encodes CASSGSGLRGGTQYF.

This chain joins TRBV6-2 or TRBV6-3 and TRBJ2-3; 12 nucleotides agree with TRBD2. J lost 6 bases, V lost 4 bases, and 8 bases had no gene match. There are 16 residues in the CDR3. From germline, CDR1 is MNHEY and CDR2 SVGEGT. CDR3 DNA: TGTGCCAGCAGTTTTCTGACTAGCGGGGGTTCGGATACGCAGTATTTT. Protein: CASSFLTSGGSDTQYF.

The V call is TRBV12-3 or TRBV12-4, the J call TRBJ1-2, with D unresolved. The V gene lost 3 bases and the J gene lost 8 bases, with 10 bases spanning the gap. CDR3 length equals 12 residues. CDR3 residues: CASSFTYRGYTF. CDR3 sequence (DNA): TGTGCCAGCAGTTTTACCTATCGGGGCTACACCTTC.

This rearrangement joins TRBV6-2 or TRBV6-3 to TRBJ1-1; a possible D gene is TRBD1 (6 bases). CDR1 MNHEY and CDR2 SVGEGT come from the germline V gene. This CDR3 region has 14 residues. Trimming shortened V by 5 bases and J by 0 bases, and 10 bases separated the two germline ends. The CDR3 region is CASSRGGLNTEAFF. The CDR3 DNA sequence: TGTGCCAGCAGTCGAGGGGGTTTGAACACTGAAGCTTTCTTT.

V usage is TRBV7-2 and J usage is TRBJ1-2, with 7 bases aligning to TRBD1. Trimming cost V 5 bases and J 4 bases; bases outside gene matches: 7. Germline assignment: CDR1 SGHTA and CDR2 FQGNSA. This CDR3 contains 14 residues. CDR3 DNA: TGTGCCAGCAGCCCAGACAGGGCGGTCTATGGCTACACCTTC. Its translation: CASSPDRAVYGYTF.

V usage is TRBV6-2 or TRBV6-3 and J usage is TRBJ1-3; D might be TRBD1 (6 bases). CDR1 and CDR2 from the germline V gene are MNHEY and SVGEGT. This CDR3 is built from 15 residues. V lost 2 bases, J lost 3 bases, and 11 bases lay in between. This chain's CDR3 is CASSYGQTGGNTIYF. The CDR3 DNA follows: TGTGCCAGCAGTTACGGCCAGACAGGTGGAAACACCATATATTTT.

This clone was counted a few times. V is TRBV25-1 and J is TRBJ1-3, with 8 nucleotides matching TRBD1. The CDR3 covers 15 residues. Germline CDR1 reads MGHDK; CDR2 reads SYGVNS. Trimming cost V 4 bases and J 4 bases; bases outside gene matches: 6. CDR3 sequence (DNA): TGTGCCAGCAGTGCCGGGACAGGTCAGGGAAACACCATATATTTT. Its translation: CASSAGTGQGNTIYF.

The chain recombines TRBV5-1 with TRBJ2-7; D remains unclear. V gave up 2 bases and J gave up 3 bases, with 3 bases separating them. This CDR3 comprises 11 residues. Germline CDR1 reads SGHRS; CDR2 reads YFSETQ. The CDR3 sequence: CASSLHYEQYF. The CDR3 region has the DNA TGCGCCAGCAGCTTACACTACGAGCAGTACTTC.

This chain connects TRBV29-1 to TRBJ2-7; 14 bases align to TRBD2. The germline V gene encodes CDR1 SQVTM and CDR2 ANQGSEA. This CDR3 has 14 amino acids. Trimming removed 7 bases from V and 7 bases from J; junction bases left unmatched: 9. The CDR3 DNA sequence: TGCAGCGGGAGACTAGCGGGAGGGCAGGGAGAGCAGTACTTC. This sequence encodes CSGRLAGGQGEQYF.

The sample holds one count of this clone. The V call is TRBV30, the J call TRBJ1-2; no firm D call. Germline V gene data show CDR1 as GTSNPN and CDR2 as SVGIG (reference sequence). The V gene lost 5 bases and the J gene lost 0 bases, with 19 bases spanning the gap. CDR3 length equals 16 residues. The CDR3 bases are TGTGCCTGGGACCCCAACGTACCGGGGACTAACTATGGCTACACCTTC. This encodes CAWDPNVPGTNYGYTF.

J is TRBJ1-2 and V is TRBV13, with TRBD1 matching over 10 bases. Germline CDR1 and CDR2: PRHDT and FYEKMQ (reference sequence). J lost 5 bases, V lost 5 bases, and 8 bases had no gene match. The CDR3 sequence is 15 residues long. Here the CDR3 reads CASSPPGTGVYGYTF. The CDR3, as DNA: TGTGCCAGCAGCCCCCCCGGGACAGGGGTATATGGCTACACCTTC.

The chain joins TRBV19 to TRBJ1-2; 9 positions agree with TRBD1. The CDR3 spans 14 residues. The V gene's germline CDR1 is LNHDA and CDR2 SQIVND (reference sequence). V lost 6 bases, J lost 4 bases, and 6 bases stayed unmatched. CDR3 bases: TGTGCCAGTAGAGGGACAGGGTCTTTCTATGGCTACACCTTC. As protein: CASRGTGSFYGYTF.

The V gene is TRBV3-1 (or the pseudogene TRBV3-2), the J gene TRBJ2-2; D call uncertain. Germline V gene lookup returns CDR1 LGHDT and CDR2 YNNKEL (reference sequence). V was cut by 2 bases and J by 4 bases, with 11 bases left in between. This CDR3 is built from 15 residues. The CDR3 spells CASSQRLLRTGELFF. DNA for the CDR3: TGTGCCAGCAGCCAAAGACTCCTACGCACCGGGGAGCTGTTTTTT.

The chain couples TRBV18 to TRBJ1-1; no clear D. Germline V gene lookup returns CDR1 KGHSH and CDR2 LQKENI. The CDR3 spans 14 residues. Trimming stripped 6 bases from V and 1 base from J, with 12 bases between. The CDR3 reads CASSFGQSNTEAFF. CDR3 DNA sequence: TGTGCCAGCTCCTTTGGGCAGTCGAACACTGAAGCTTTCTTT.

The chain uses TRBV5-8 and TRBJ2-4; TRBD2 matches 10 bases. V shed 0 bases and J 7 bases; nucleotides not matched to a gene: 1. The CDR3 sequence is 14 residues long. CDR1 is SGHTS, CDR2 YDEGEE, per germline. This chain's CDR3 is CASSLELAGNIQYF. CDR3 in DNA: TGTGCCAGCAGCTTGGAACTAGCGGGGAACATTCAGTACTTC.

The chain uses TRBV19 and TRBJ2-7; D perhaps matches TRBD2 (5 bases). With 6 bases removed from V and 6 bases from J, the gap between germline ends came to 15 bases. In germline, CDR1 is LNHDA, CDR2 SQIVND (reference sequence). The CDR3 has 13 residues. The CDR3 region has the DNA TGTGCCAGTAGCGCCGGGAACCCGTCCGAGCAGTACTTC. It yields the protein CASSAGNPSEQYF.

This clone has a count of ten or more. The chain links TRBV4-1 to TRBJ2-1, with D uncertain. Germline V gene sequence: CDR1 MGHRA, CDR2 YSYEKL. The V gene lost 5 bases and the J gene lost 8 bases, with 7 bases spanning the gap. This CDR3 has 11 amino acids. Written as DNA, the CDR3 is TGCGCCAGCAGCTACTTCTATGAGCAGTTCTTC. Encoded protein: CASSYFYEQFF.

This clone came up once. The chain recombines TRBV4-3 with TRBJ1-2; unclear D gene. The V and J ends lost 0 bases and 8 bases respectively, with 13 bases between them. Germline-derived CDR1 and CDR2 are LGHNA and YSLEER. The CDR3 loop spans 14 amino acids. This chain's CDR3 is CASSQDGAFGGYTF. The CDR3 nucleotides read TGCGCCAGCAGCCAAGATGGAGCTTTTGGGGGCTACACCTTC.

The chain carries TRBV19 and TRBJ2-7; the match to TRBD2 covers 10 bases. Trimming cost V 7 bases and J 4 bases; bases outside gene matches: 10. Germline loops: CDR1 LNHDA, CDR2 SQIVND (reference sequence). The CDR3 sequence is 15 residues long. The CDR3 here is CASTRDPSGSYEQYF. CDR3 DNA: TGTGCCAGTACCCGGGACCCTAGCGGGAGTTACGAGCAGTACTTC.

The rearrangement uses TRBV6-5 and TRBJ2-5; 12 nucleotides line up with TRBD2. The CDR3 consists of 15 residues. CDR1 MNHEY and CDR2 SVGAGI come from the germline V gene. The ends lost 4 bases at V and 5 bases at J; junction bases unmatched: 5. CDR3 loop: CASSWGTSGSETQYF. The CDR3 nucleotides read TGTGCCAGCAGTTGGGGGACTAGCGGGTCGGAGACCCAGTACTTC.

Ten or more counts support this clone. The V and J genes are TRBV7-9 and TRBJ2-7; TRBD1 matches 10 bases. V was clipped by 3 bases and J by 6 bases; unmatched bases: 5. The CDR3 sequence is 14 residues long. Germline V lookup: CDR1 SEHNR, CDR2 FQNEAQ (reference sequence). CDR3 nucleotide sequence: TGTGCCAGCAGCTTCTGGGACAGGGGAGGCGAGCAGTACTTC. It codes for CASSFWDRGGEQYF. Full variable domain (missing parts from reference TRBV7-9 and TRBJ2-7): DTGVSQNPRHKITKRGQNVTFRCDPISEHNRLYWYRQTLGQGPEFLTYFQNEAQLEKSRLLSDRFSAERPKGSFSTLEIQRTEQGDSAMYLCASSFWDRGGEQYFGPGTRLTVT.

J is TRBJ1-3 and V is TRBV5-1; no clear D gene. This CDR3 region has 19 residues. Trimming took off 2 bases at V and 4 bases at J, with 25 bases between the two ends. Germline V gene lookup returns CDR1 SGHRS and CDR2 YFSETQ. Here the CDR3 DNA reads TGCGCCAGCAGCTTAAAGAGCCGTGTGTCCCGGGTATTCGGAAACACCATATATTTT. Translation gives CASSLKSRVSRVFGNTIYF. Variable domain in full (rest from reference TRBV5-1 and TRBJ1-3): KAGVTQTPRYLIKTRGQQVTLSCSPISGHRSVSWYQQTPGQGLQFLFEYFSETQRNKGNFPGRFSGRQFSNSRSEMNVSTLELGDSALYLCASSLKSRVSRVFGNTIYFGEGSWLTVV.

This clone was counted once. The chain couples TRBV2 to TRBJ2-2, with a possible D match to TRBD1 (5 bases). In germline, CDR1 is SNHLY, CDR2 FYNNEI. V gave up 5 bases and J gave up 5 bases, with 12 bases separating them. The CDR3 totals 14 residues. The DNA for the CDR3 is TGTGCCAGCAGTTTTAGGGGTGGTACCGGGGAGCTGTTTTTT. It encodes CASSFRGGTGELFF.